This T cell receptor (beta chain) was identified during a study of glioma-infiltrating T cells after dendritic cell vaccination (dated by TCRdb to about 2016). At the level of the whole study: The cohort included approximately 15 glioblastoma patients drawn from Phase I and II dendritic cell vaccination trials, of whom 9 were newly diagnosed and 6 had recurrent disease. In glioblastoma patients vaccinated with dendritic cells, deep sequencing of TCR beta CDR3 regions served to measure the amount of tumor-infiltrating lymphocytes and to compare repertoires between tumor and blood. TCR sequencing metrics, including TIL content and tumor-blood repertoire overlap, were correlated with survival after dendritic cell vaccination. Patients received autologous tumor lysate-pulsed dendritic cell vaccination between 2003 and 2012. The vaccine consisted of monocyte-derived dendritic cells cultured seven to eight days with IL-4 and GM-CSF, then pulsed overnight with autologous tumor lysate. Patients received three intradermal dendritic cell vaccine injections at biweekly intervals in the arm below the axilla.

Results the study describes overall, beyond this receptor: Higher estimated pretreatment TIL content predicted longer time to progression and overall survival after dendritic cell vaccination. The cohort was small and heterogeneous, with few patients having full blood and tumor sets and even fewer initial-recurrent tumor pairs. The TCR overlap response model with three groups was called speculative and said to need prospective validation. TCR clonality showed no direct relationship with survival, which suggests that a diverse polyclonal response may be important.

TCRB CDR3 regions were amplified from roughly 1.8 ug genomic DNA, or all available DNA if less, using the immunoSEQ assay. Multiplex PCR used 60 forward primers for TCR V beta segments and 13 reverse primers for J beta segments. Synthetic control templates were spiked into each sample at limiting dilution to estimate reads per starting template. Sequencing produced 87 bp reads on the Illumina HiSeq System. The study's own analysis went as follows. To remove PCR and sequencing errors, closely related sequences were merged with a nearest neighbor algorithm. TCR overlap was defined as the percentage of unique tumor TCR beta sequences that were also found in the peripheral blood of the same patient. Imported from immuneACCESS, the table was reduced by TCRdb to in-frame sequences with V and J called. These copies leave out some clones; in studies compared against another copy, an unresolved V gene accounts for under half, and the cause of the remainder is not known. The DNA gave D and trimming, while V, J and clone size come from that table. The sample profile shows roughly 68,000 clones; about 81% of them were found once. Approximately 8.5% of the sample comes from the top ten.

Patients were selected on the basis of adequate residual fresh-frozen tumor tissue and more than two years of available survival data. None of the glioblastoma patients carried an isocitrate dehydrogenase mutation, although molecular status otherwise varied. PBMC were collected before vaccination, two weeks after the third vaccination, and at tumor progression if progression occurred. The Qiagen DNeasy Blood extraction Kit was used for extraction of genomic DNA. Cut back by 0 bases and 3 bases, the V and J ends lie 13 bases apart. CDR1 and CDR2 are read off the germline V gene as SGHDT and YYEEEE. The CDR3 measures 16 amino acids from cysteine to phenylalanine. Here the CDR3 DNA is all that survives: 48 bases in frame from base 1. This clone was picked up a small number of times. What antigen it recognizes has not been identified. The input lacks base qualities; no much larger clone sits a single base away.

The sequence derives from a human donor with glioblastoma. The material was blood, obtained before dendritic cell vaccination. Recombination joined TRBV5-6 with TRBJ1-5, and the D gene may be TRBD1, 6 bases matching. The CDR3 here reads CASSLAGGGINQPQHF. The nucleotide sequence is given as TGTGCCAGCAGCTTGGCCGGGGGGGGCATCAATCAGCCCCAGCATTTT.